Included here is one TCR beta chain sequence, with context. Its antigen is still unknown. Within one base of it there is no much larger clone, and no base qualities were kept. The data belong to a study of T cell responses to AZD1222 COVID-19 vaccine (dated by TCRdb to 2020 to 2023). About the study as a whole: A total of around 240 trial participants underwent TCR sequencing, of whom some 200 had received two doses of AZD1222 and about 25 had received two doses of the MenACWY control vaccine. Trial participants were enrolled by age into subgroups of 18-55, 56-69 and 70-plus years, and 148, 28 and 57 TCR-sequenced participants, respectively, were included in these subgroups. The paper as a whole reports these results and caveats: Most participants were white British and females outnumbered males, and the authors suggested that clonal diversity may have been underestimated. Spike-specific TCR breadth and depth rose significantly after two AZD1222 doses compared with day 0 and with MenACWY recipients. Conclusions about previously exposed vaccinees were limited because only a handful of AZD1222 recipients were SARS-CoV-2 seropositive at baseline. Reportedly, almost half of the unique spike-specific TCRs recognized epitopes lying outside the regions that are mutated in the B.1.351 and B.1.1.7 variants. In the small 56-69-year group, the increase in depth fell short of significance, most likely because of low power. Because no samples from the day 14 peak response were available, repertoires could be characterized only after the peak T cell response. The whole spike protein was spanned by vaccine-associated CD4 TCRs, and dominant responses were seen in regions 160-218 and 743-854.

V has 3 bases trimmed and J has 5 bases trimmed; junction bases matching no gene number 3. Measured from the cysteine to the phenylalanine, the CDR3 is 13 residues long. Solely the CDR3 DNA is kept, with 39 bases framed from the first base. For CDR1 and CDR2, the germline V gene lists SGHAT and FQNNGV. This specimen's time point label, interpreted: about 28 days (+/-7) after the second vaccine dose. Because spike-specific TCR depth and breadth did not differ between the two schedules, AZD1222 recipients who got a second dose at roughly 4 weeks were pooled with those who got a second dose at roughly 12 weeks. Vaccinee samples came from UK trials COV001 and COV002, including a single-blind randomized controlled phase 2/3 trial of AZD1222 (ChAdOx1 nCoV-19) in healthy adults. For TCRbeta chain sequencing, PBMC samples were collected from trial participants at day 0 and at day 28 after the second dose.

The CDR3 regions of human TCRbeta chains were analyzed by immunosequencing. Regarding the original processing steps: TCRs in the repertoires were compared against a reference library of SARS-CoV-2-specific TCRs that had been generated with the MIRA antigen-specificity platform. Breadth was defined as the fraction of unique TCRs that were SARS-CoV-2-associated, and depth was defined as the fraction of total T cells that were SARS-CoV-2-associated. Using the MIRA data, every spike-specific TCR was mapped to the spike region that the TCR reacted to and assigned to either a CD4 or a CD8 class. Log10-transformed breadth and depth values were compared by one-way ANOVA with Sidak's multiple comparisons tests. As stored in TCRdb, this immuneACCESS dataset retains in-frame rearrangements with V and J assigned. A fraction of the clones does not appear; measured against another copy, unresolved V genes explain less than half of the discrepancy, and the remainder lacks a known reason. The V and J calls and the clone size are those of that table, but D and trimming were determined from the DNA. The sample table shows more than 60,000 clones, and roughly 91% are seen once. The ten largest account for around 20% of the sample.

The sequences come from peripheral blood, collected 28 days after the second AZD1222 dose. The sequence joins TRBV11-2 to TRBJ2-5, with TRBD2 identical over 7 junction bases. The sequence was collected from an adult who received the AZD1222 COVID-19 vaccine. At the DNA level, the sequence is TGTGCCAGCAGCTTGGGGGGGTACGAGACCCAGTACTTC. This gives the protein CASSLGGYETQYF.